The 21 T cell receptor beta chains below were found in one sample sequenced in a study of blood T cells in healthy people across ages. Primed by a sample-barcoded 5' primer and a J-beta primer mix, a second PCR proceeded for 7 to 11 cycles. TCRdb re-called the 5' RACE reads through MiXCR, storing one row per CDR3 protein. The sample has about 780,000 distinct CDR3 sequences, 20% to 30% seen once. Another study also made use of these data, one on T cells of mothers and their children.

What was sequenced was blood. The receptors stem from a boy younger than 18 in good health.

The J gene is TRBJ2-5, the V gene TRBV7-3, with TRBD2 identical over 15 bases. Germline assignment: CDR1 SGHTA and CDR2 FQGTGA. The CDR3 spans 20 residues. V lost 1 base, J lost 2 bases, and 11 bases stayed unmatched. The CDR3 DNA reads TGTGCCAGCAGCTTAAAGGGACTAGCGGGAGGCCCCTCCTCTCAAGAGACCCAGTACTTC. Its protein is CASSLKGLAGGPSSQETQYF.

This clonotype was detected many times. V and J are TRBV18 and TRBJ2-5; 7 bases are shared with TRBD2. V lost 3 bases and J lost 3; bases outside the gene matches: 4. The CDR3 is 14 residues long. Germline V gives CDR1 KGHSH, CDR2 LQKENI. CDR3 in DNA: TGTGCCAGCTCACCGAGGACTAGAGAAGAGACCCAGTACTTC. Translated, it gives CASSPRTREETQYF.

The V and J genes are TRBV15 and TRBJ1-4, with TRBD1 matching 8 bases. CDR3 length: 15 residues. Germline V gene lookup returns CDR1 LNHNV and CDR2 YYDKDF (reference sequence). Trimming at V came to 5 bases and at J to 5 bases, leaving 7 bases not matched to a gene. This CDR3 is CATSGRQGKNEKLFF. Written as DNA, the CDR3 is TGTGCCACCAGCGGGAGACAGGGGAAGAATGAAAAACTGTTTTTT.

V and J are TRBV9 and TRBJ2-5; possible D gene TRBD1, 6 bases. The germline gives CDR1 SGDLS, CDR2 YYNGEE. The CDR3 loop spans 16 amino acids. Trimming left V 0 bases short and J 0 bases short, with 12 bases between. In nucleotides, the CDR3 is TGTGCCAGCAGCGTAGACCAGGGGAAGTACCAAGAGACCCAGTACTTC. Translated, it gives CASSVDQGKYQETQYF.

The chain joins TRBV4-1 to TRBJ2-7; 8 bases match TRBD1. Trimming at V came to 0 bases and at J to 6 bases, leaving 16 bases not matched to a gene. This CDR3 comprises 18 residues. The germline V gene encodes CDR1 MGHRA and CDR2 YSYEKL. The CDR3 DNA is TGCGCCAGCAGCCAAGATAGGAGGGTCGGGACAGGCTCCGTCGAGCAGTACTTC. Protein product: CASSQDRRVGTGSVEQYF.

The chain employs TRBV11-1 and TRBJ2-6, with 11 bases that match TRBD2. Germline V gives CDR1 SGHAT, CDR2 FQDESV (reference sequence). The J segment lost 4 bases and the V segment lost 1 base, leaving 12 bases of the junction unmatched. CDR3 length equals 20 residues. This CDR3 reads CASSLGAPTSGGAGANVLTF. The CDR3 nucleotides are TGTGCCAGCAGCTTAGGAGCCCCCACTAGCGGGGGAGCCGGGGCCAACGTCCTGACTTTC. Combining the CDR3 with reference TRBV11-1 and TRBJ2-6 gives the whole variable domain EAEVAQSPRYKITEKSQAVAFWCDPISGHATLYWYRQILGQGPELLVQFQDESVVDDSQLPKDRFSAERLKGVDSTLKIQPAELGDSAMYLCASSLGAPTSGGAGANVLTFGAGSRLTVL.

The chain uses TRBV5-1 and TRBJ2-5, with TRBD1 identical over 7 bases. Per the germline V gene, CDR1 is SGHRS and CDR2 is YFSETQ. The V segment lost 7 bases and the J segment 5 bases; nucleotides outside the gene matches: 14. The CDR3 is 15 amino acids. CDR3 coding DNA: TGCGCCAGCGTAGGAACAGGGGCAACTGGGGAGACCCAGTACTTC. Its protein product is CASVGTGATGETQYF.

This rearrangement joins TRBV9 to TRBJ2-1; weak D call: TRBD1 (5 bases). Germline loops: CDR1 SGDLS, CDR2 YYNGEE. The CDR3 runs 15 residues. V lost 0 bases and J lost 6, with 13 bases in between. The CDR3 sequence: CASSVVSGLSNEQFF. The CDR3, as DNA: TGTGCCAGCAGCGTAGTGTCAGGGTTGTCCAATGAGCAGTTCTTC.

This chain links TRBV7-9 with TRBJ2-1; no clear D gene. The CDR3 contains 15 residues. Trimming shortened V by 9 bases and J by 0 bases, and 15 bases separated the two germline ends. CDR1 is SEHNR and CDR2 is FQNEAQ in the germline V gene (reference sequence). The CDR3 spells CASMAPTSSYNEQFF. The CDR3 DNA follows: TGTGCCAGTATGGCCCCGACGAGCTCCTACAATGAGCAGTTCTTC.

CDR3 sequence (DNA): TGTGCCACCAGCAGAGATATCGGCAGGGGAAACTATGGCTACACCTTC. Its protein product is CATSRDIGRGNYGYTF. This rearrangement joins TRBV15 to TRBJ1-2, with D perhaps TRBD1 (6 bases). CDR3 length equals 16 residues. Germline CDR1 and CDR2: LNHNV and YYDKDF (reference sequence). V was clipped by 0 bases and J by 2 bases, with 13 bases between them.

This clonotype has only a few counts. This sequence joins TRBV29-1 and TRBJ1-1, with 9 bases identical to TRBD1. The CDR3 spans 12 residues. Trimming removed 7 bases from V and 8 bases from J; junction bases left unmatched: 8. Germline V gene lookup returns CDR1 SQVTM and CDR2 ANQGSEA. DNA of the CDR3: TGCAGCGCGACCCGGGACAGGGCAGAAGCTTTCTTT. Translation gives CSATRDRAEAFF.

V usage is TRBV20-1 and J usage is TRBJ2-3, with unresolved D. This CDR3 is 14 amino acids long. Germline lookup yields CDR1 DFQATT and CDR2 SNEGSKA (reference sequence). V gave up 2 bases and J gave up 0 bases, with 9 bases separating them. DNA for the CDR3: TGCAGTGCTAGACCCCAGACTAGCACAGATACGCAGTATTTT. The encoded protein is CSARPQTSTDTQYF.

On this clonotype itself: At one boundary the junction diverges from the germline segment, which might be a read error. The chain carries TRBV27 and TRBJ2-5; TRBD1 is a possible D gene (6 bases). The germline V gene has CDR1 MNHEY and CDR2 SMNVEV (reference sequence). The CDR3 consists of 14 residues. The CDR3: CASSLAPGHREQYF. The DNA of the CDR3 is TGTGCCAGCAGTCTCGCCCCGGGACACCGCGAGCAGTATTTC.

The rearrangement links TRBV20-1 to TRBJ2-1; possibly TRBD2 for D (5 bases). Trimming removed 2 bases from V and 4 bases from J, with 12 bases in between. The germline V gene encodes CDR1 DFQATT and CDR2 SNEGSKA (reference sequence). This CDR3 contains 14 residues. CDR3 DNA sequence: TGCAGTGCTAGATCCCCGAGGGTGTACAATGAGCAGTTCTTC. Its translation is CSARSPRVYNEQFF.

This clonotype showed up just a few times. CDR3 nucleotide sequence: TGTGCCAGCAGTTTGGGGACAGAATTCTATAATTCACCCCTCCACTTT. Amino acids: CASSLGTEFYNSPLHF. The genes are TRBV28 and TRBJ1-6, with 7 bases aligning to TRBD1. V dropped 3 bases and J dropped 3; count of bases not matched to a gene: 5. CDR1 is MDHEN and CDR2 is SYDVKM in the germline V gene. The CDR3 is 16 amino acids.

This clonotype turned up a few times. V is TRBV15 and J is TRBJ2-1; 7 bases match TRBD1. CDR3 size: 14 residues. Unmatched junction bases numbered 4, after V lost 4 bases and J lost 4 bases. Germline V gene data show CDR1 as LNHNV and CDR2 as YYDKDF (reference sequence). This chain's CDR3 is CATSTQGQYNEQFF. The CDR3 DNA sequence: TGTGCCACCAGCACACAGGGGCAGTACAATGAGCAGTTCTTC.

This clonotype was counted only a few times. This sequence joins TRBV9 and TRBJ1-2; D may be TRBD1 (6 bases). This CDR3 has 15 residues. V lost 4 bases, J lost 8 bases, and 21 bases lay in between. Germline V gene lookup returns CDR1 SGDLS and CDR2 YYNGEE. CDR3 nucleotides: TGTGCCAGCAGCCCCCGGGACACGAACCCCGGGGGCTACACCTTC. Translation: CASSPRDTNPGGYTF.

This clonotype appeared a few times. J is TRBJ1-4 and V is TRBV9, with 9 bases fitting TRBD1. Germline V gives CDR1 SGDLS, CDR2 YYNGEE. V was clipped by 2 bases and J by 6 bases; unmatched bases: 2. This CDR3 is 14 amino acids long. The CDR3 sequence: CASSVGTGHEKLFF. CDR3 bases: TGTGCCAGCAGCGTCGGGACAGGGCATGAAAAACTGTTTTTT.

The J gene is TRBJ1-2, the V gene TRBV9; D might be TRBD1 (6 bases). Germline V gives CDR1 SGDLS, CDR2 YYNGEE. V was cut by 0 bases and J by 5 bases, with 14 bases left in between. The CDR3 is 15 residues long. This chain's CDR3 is CASSVEADSGYGYTF. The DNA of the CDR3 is TGTGCCAGCAGCGTAGAGGCGGACAGCGGTTATGGCTACACCTTC.

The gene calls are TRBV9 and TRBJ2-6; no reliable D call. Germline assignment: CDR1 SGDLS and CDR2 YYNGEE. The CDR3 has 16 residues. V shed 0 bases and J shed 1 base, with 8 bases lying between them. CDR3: CASSVVAGSGANVLTF. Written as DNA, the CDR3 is TGTGCCAGCAGCGTAGTGGCCGGGTCTGGGGCCAACGTCCTGACTTTC.

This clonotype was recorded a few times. CDR3 nucleotide sequence: TGTGCCAGCAGGCAACCGGGGGCCAGTGAGCAGTTCTTC. It specifies CASRQPGASEQFF. The J gene is TRBJ2-5, the V gene TRBV7-9, with D perhaps being TRBD1 or TRBD2 (6 bases each). The tail of the sequence fits TRBJ2-1 better, so the J call may be wrong. Germline V gene sequence: CDR1 SEHNR, CDR2 FQNEAQ (reference sequence). The CDR3 is 13 residues long.